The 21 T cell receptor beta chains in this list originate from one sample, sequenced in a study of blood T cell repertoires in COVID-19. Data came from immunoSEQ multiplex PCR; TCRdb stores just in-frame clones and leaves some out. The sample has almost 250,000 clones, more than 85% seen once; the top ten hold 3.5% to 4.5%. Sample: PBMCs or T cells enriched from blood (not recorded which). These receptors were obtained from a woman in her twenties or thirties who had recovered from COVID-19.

The CDR3 nucleotides are TGTGCCAGCACCGAAAGGGGTCCTAGCGGCTACGAGCAGTACTTC. This encodes CASTERGPSGYEQYF. This rearrangement joins TRBV7-2 to TRBJ2-7; 7 bases line up with TRBD2. V lost 7 bases to trimming and J lost 3 bases; unmatched junction nucleotides: 12. The CDR3 extends over 15 amino acids. Germline CDR1 is SGHTA and CDR2 is FQGNSA.

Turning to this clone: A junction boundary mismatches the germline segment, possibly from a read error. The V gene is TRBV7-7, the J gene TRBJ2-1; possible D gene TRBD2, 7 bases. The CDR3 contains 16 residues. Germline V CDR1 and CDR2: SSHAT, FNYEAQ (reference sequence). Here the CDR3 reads CASSLMVGNGGGEQFF. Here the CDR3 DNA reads TGTGCTAGCAGCTTAATGGTGGGGAATGGCGGGGGCGAGCAGTTCTTC.

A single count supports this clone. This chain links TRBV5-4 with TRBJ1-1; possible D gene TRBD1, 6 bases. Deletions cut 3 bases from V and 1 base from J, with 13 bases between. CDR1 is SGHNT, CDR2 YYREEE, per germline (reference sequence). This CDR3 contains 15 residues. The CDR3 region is CASSYPGAPNTEAFF. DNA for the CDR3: TGTGCCAGCAGCTACCCAGGGGCCCCGAACACTGAAGCTTTCTTT.

The CDR3 is CASSQGRDQPQHF. Written as DNA, the CDR3 is TGTGCCAGCAGCCAAGGGAGGGATCAGCCCCAGCATTTT. The rearrangement uses TRBV14 and TRBJ1-5, with D unclear. V was pared by 1 base and J by 5 bases, with 6 bases between. Germline V CDR1 and CDR2: SGHDN, FVKESK. The CDR3 is 13 amino acids. The whole variable domain, remainder taken from reference TRBV14 and TRBJ1-5, is EAGVTQFPSHSVIEKGQTVTLRCDPISGHDNLYWYRRVMGKEIKFLLHFVKESKQDESGMPNNRFLAERTGGTYSTLKVQPAELEDSGVYFCASSQGRDQPQHFGDGTRLSIL.

In DNA form, the CDR3 reads TGTGCCAGCAGTTTATCAGACAGGGGCTATGGCTACACCTTC. Encoded protein: CASSLSDRGYGYTF. The chain combines TRBV28 with TRBJ1-2; 8 bases match TRBD1. V was clipped by 1 base and J by 4 bases; unmatched bases: 2. Germline-derived CDR1 and CDR2 are MDHEN and SYDVKM. The CDR3 covers 14 residues.

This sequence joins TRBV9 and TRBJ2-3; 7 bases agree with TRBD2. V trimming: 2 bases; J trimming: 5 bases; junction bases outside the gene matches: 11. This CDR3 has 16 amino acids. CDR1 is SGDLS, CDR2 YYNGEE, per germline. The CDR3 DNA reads TGTGCCAGCAGCGTTGGACACCAGGGAGGGGTAGATACGCAGTATTTT. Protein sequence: CASSVGHQGGVDTQYF.

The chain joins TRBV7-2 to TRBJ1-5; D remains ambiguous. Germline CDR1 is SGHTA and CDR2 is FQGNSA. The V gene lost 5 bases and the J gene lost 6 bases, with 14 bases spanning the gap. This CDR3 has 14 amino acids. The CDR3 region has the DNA TGTGCCAGCAGCCCGGCTCCGGGAGGTCAGCCCCAGCATTTT. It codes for CASSPAPGGQPQHF.

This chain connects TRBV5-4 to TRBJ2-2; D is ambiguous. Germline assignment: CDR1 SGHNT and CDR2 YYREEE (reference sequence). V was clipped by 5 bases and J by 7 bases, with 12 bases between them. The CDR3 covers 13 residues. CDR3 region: CASSSVADGELFF. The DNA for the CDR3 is TGTGCCAGCAGTTCAGTGGCCGACGGGGAGCTGTTTTTT.

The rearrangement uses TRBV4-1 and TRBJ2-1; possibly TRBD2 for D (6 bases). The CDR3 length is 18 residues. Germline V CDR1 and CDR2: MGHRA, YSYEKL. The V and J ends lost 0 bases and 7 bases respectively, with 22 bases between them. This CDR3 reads CASSQDIPGTFRGNEQFF. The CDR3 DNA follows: TGCGCCAGCAGCCAAGATATCCCAGGGACTTTTAGAGGGAATGAGCAGTTCTTC.

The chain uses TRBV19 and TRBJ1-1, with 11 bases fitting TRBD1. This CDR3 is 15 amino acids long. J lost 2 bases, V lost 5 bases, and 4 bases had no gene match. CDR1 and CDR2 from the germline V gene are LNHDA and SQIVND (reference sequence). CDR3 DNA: TGTGCCAGTAGTGCCAGGACAGGGGGCAACACTGAAGCTTTCTTT. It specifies CASSARTGGNTEAFF.

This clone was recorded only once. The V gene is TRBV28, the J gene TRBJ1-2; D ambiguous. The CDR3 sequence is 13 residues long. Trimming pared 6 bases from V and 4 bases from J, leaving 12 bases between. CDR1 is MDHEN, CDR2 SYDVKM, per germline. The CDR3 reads CASSSKNSYGYTF. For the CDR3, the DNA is TGTGCCAGCAGCTCTAAAAACAGCTATGGCTACACCTTC.

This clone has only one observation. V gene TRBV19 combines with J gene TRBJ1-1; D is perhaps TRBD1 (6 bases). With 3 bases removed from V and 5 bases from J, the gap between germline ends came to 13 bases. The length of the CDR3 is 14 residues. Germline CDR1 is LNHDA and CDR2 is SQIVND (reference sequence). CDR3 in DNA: TGTGCCAGTAGTATGTGGGGGCCGAGGACTGAAGCTTTCTTT. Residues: CASSMWGPRTEAFF.

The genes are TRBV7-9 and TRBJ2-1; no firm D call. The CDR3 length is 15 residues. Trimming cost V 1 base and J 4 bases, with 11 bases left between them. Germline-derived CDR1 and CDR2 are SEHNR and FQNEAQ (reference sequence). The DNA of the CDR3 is TGTGCCAGCAGCTTAGTTGAGAGGTGGTACAATGAGCAGTTCTTC. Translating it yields CASSLVERWYNEQFF.

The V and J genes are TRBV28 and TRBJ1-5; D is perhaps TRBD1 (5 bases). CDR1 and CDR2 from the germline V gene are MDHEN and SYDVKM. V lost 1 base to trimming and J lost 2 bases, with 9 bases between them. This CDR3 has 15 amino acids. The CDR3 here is CASSLSRDGNQPQHF. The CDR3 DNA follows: TGTGCCAGCAGTTTATCCAGGGATGGCAATCAGCCCCAGCATTTT.

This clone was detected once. CDR3 region: CASSLPLRDRGNGYTF. The CDR3 DNA is TGCGCCAGCAGCCTCCCCCTACGGGACAGGGGGAACGGCTACACCTTC. J is TRBJ1-2 and V is TRBV4-1; TRBD1 agrees at 11 bases. CDR3 length equals 16 residues. The trim removed 4 bases at V and 8 bases at J, leaving 12 bases unmatched. CDR1 MGHRA and CDR2 YSYEKL come from the germline V gene.

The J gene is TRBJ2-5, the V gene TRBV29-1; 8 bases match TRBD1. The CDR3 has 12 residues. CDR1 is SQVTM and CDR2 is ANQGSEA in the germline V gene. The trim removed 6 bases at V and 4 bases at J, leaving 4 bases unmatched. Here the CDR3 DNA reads TGCAGCGTGGGACAGGCGATAGAGACCCAGTACTTC. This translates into CSVGQAIETQYF. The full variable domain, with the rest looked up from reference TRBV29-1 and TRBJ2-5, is SAVISQKPSRDICQRGTSLTIQCQVDSQVTMMFWYRQQPGQSLTLIATANQGSEATYESGFVIDKFPISRPNLTFSTLTVSNMSPEDSSIYLCSVGQAIETQYFGPGTRLLVL.

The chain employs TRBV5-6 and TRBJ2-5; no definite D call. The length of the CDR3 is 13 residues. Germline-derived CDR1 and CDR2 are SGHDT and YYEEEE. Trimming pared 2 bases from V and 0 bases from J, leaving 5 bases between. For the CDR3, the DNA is TGTGCCAGCAGCTTCCGGTACCAAGAGACCCAGTACTTC. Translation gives CASSFRYQETQYF. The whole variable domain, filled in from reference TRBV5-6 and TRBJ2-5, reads DAGVTQSPTHLIKTRGQQVTLRCSPKSGHDTVSWYQQALGQGPQFIFQYYEEEERQRGNFPDRFSGHQFPNYSSELNVNALLLGDSALYLCASSFRYQETQYFGPGTRLLVL.

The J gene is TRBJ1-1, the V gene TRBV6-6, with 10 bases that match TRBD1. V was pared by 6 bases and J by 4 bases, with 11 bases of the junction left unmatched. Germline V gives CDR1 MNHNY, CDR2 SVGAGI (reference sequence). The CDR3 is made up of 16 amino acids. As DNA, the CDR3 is TGTGCCAGCAGCCAAACACGAGGACAGGGGGGCACTGAAGCTTTCTTT. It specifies CASSQTRGQGGTEAFF.

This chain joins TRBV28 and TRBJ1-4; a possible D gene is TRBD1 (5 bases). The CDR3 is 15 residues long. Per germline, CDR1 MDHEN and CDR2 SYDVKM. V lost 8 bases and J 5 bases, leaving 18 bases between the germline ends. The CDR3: CASGGGLSPNEKLFF. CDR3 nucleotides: TGTGCCAGCGGGGGAGGACTTAGCCCAAATGAAAAACTGTTTTTT.

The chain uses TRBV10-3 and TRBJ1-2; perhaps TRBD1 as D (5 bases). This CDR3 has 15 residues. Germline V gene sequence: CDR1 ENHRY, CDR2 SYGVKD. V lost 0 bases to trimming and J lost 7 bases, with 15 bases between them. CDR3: CAISESLQGKGGYTF. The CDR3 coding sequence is TGTGCCATCAGTGAGTCGTTGCAGGGCAAGGGTGGCTACACCTTC.

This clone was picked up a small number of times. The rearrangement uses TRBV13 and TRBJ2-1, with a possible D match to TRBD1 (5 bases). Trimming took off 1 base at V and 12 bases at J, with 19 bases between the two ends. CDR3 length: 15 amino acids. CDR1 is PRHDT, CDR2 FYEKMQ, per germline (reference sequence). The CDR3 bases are TGTGCCAGCAGCTTAGTTGGCAGGGCGTCCTATCGGCAGTTCTTC. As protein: CASSLVGRASYRQFF.